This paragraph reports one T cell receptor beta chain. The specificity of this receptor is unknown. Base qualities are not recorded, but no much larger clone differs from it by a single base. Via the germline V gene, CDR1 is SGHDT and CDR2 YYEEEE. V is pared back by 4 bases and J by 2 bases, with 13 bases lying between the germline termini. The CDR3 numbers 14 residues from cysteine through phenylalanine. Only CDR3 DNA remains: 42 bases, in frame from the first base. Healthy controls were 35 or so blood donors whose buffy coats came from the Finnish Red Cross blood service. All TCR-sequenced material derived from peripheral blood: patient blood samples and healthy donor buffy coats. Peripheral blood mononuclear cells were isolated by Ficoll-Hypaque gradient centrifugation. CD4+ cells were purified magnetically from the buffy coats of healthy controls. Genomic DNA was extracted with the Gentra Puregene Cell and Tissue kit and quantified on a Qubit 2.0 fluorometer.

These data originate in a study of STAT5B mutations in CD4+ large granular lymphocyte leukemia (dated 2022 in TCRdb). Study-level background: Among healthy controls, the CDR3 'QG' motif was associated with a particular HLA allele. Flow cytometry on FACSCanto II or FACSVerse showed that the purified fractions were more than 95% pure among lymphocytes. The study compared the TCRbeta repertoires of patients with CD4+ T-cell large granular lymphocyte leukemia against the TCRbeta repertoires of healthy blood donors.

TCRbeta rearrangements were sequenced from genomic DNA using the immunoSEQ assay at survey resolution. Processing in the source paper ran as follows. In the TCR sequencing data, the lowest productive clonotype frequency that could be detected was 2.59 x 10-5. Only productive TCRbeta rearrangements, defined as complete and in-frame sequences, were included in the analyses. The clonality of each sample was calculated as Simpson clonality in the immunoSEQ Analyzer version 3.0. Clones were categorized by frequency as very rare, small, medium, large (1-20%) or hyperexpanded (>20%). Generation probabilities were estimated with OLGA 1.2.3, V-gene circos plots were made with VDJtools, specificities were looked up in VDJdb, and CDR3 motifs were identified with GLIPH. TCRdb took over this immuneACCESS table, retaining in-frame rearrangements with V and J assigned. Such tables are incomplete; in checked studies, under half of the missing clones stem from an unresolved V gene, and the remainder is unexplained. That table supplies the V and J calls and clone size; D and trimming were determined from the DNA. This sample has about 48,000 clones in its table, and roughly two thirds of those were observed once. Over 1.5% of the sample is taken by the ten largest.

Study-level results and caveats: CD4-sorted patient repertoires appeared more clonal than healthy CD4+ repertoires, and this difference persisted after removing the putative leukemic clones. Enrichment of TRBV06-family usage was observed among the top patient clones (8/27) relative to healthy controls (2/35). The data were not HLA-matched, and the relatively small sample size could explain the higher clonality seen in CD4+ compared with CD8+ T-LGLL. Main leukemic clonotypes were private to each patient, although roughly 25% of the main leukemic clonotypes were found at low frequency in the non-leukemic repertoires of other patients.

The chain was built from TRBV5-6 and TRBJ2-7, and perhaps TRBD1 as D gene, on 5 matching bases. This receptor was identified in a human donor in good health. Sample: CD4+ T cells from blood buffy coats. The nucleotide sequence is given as TGTGCCAGCAGCCCTTGGACAACAACCTACGAGCAGTACTTC. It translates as CASSPWTTTYEQYF.